A single sample gave rise to the 25 T cell receptor beta chains below, sequenced in a study of T cell changes during pregnancy in multiple sclerosis (dated 2019 in TCRdb). The library was built by means of the immunoSEQ multiplex PCR assay. The table comes from immuneACCESS by way of TCRdb, which keeps in-frame sequences with V and J called. Part of the clones is missing from these tables; in studies checked, under half for an unresolved V gene and the rest for unknown reasons. This sample holds approximately 61,000 clones; approximately 86% were observed only once. Over 1.5% of the sample comes from the top ten. The sequencing used peripheral blood, collected in the first trimester of pregnancy. These receptors were taken from a female donor with multiple sclerosis, enrolled in a pregnancy study.

A few counts support this clone. J is TRBJ2-1 and V is TRBV27; D not resolved. V lost 3 bases and J 4 bases, leaving 7 bases between the germline ends. The CDR3 is made up of 13 amino acids. Per the germline V gene, CDR1 is MNHEY and CDR2 is SMNVEV (reference sequence). This CDR3 is CASSFESYNEQFF. CDR3 sequence (DNA): TGTGCCAGCAGTTTTGAGAGTTACAATGAGCAGTTCTTC.

This chain joins TRBV7-9 and TRBJ2-5, with TRBD2 identical over 9 bases. V lost 5 bases to trimming and J lost 2 bases; unmatched junction nucleotides: 6. In germline, CDR1 is SEHNR, CDR2 FQNEAQ (reference sequence). The CDR3 runs to 15 residues. The chain's CDR3 is CASSHQLAGQETQYF. As DNA, the CDR3 is TGTGCCAGCAGCCACCAACTAGCGGGTCAAGAGACCCAGTACTTC.

A few counts support this clone. The J gene is TRBJ2-5, the V gene TRBV5-4; 12 positions match TRBD2. With V trimmed by 2 bases and J by 2 bases, 1 base remained unmatched. The CDR3 totals 15 residues. Germline V gene sequence: CDR1 SGHNT, CDR2 YYREEE (reference sequence). The CDR3 region is CASSLLAGGQETQYF. The CDR3, as DNA: TGTGCCAGCAGCTTACTAGCGGGGGGACAAGAGACCCAGTACTTC.

This chain uses TRBV30 with TRBJ1-2; D is unresolved. Germline loops: CDR1 GTSNPN, CDR2 SVGIG (reference sequence). V gave up 0 bases and J gave up 6 bases, with 14 bases separating them. The CDR3 runs 14 residues. The CDR3 loop is CAWSVRREENGYTF. The CDR3 DNA sequence: TGTGCCTGGAGTGTACGGAGGGAAGAGAATGGCTACACCTTC.

The J gene is TRBJ2-2, the V gene TRBV9; maybe TRBD1 (5 bases). In germline, CDR1 is SGDLS, CDR2 YYNGEE. CDR3 size: 17 residues. V shed 2 bases and J shed 3 bases, with 17 bases lying between them. CDR3 sequence (DNA): TGTGCCAGCAGCGTCTTTACGTGGACACAAGACACCGGGGAGCTGTTTTTT. It codes for CASSVFTWTQDTGELFF.

CDR3 residues: CASSLGPRTSANYGYTF. The CDR3 DNA follows: TGTGCCAGCAGCTTAGGACCGAGGACTTCTGCTAACTATGGCTACACCTTC. The J gene is TRBJ1-2, the V gene TRBV7-8; D remains unclear. This CDR3 is built from 17 residues. CDR1 is SGHVS and CDR2 is FQNEAQ in the germline V gene. Trimming removed 1 base from V and 0 bases from J, with 15 bases in between.

The chain recombines TRBV28 with TRBJ2-7; D is perhaps TRBD1 (6 bases). CDR3 length equals 12 residues. Germline V gene data show CDR1 as MDHEN and CDR2 as SYDVKM. V shed 9 bases and J shed 3 bases, with 12 bases lying between them. In nucleotides, the CDR3 is TGTGCCAGTACCGGCAGGGGCTACGAGCAGTACTTC. Amino acid sequence: CASTGRGYEQYF.

V gene TRBV5-1 combines with J gene TRBJ2-2, with a weak D call TRBD1 (5 bases). Germline CDR1 SGHRS, CDR2 YFSETQ. The CDR3 has 18 residues. Trimming took off 0 bases at V and 0 bases at J, with 15 bases between the two ends. The CDR3 coding sequence is TGCGCCAGCAGCTTGGCCAAGAGAGACAGCGCGAACACCGGGGAGCTGTTTTTT. Protein sequence: CASSLAKRDSANTGELFF. The whole variable domain, remainder taken from reference TRBV5-1 and TRBJ2-2, is KAGVTQTPRYLIKTRGQQVTLSCSPISGHRSVSWYQQTPGQGLQFLFEYFSETQRNKGNFPGRFSGRQFSNSRSEMNVSTLELGDSALYLCASSLAKRDSANTGELFFGEGSRLTVL.

This clone occurred a few times. The rearrangement links TRBV30 to TRBJ1-1; a weak D match, TRBD1 (5 bases). V lost 8 bases and J lost 1, with 17 bases in between. Germline V lookup: CDR1 GTSNPN, CDR2 SVGIG (reference sequence). The CDR3 spans 14 residues. The CDR3 region has the DNA TGTGCCCACAAATTCTACGGGGGGAACACTGAAGCTTTCTTT. Translated, it gives CAHKFYGGNTEAFF.

V and J are TRBV5-6 and TRBJ2-3; 9 bases match TRBD2. Per germline, CDR1 SGHDT and CDR2 YYEEEE. This CDR3 comprises 14 residues. J gave up 3 bases and V 5 bases, and 4 bases lay outside the gene matches. CDR3 coding DNA: TGTGCCAGCAGTCGACTAGCGGAGACAGATACGCAGTATTTT. Protein sequence: CASSRLAETDTQYF.

The chain employs TRBV30 and TRBJ1-3, with 9 bases matching TRBD1. Trimming cost V 7 bases and J 4 bases; bases outside gene matches: 5. The CDR3 spans 13 residues. The germline V gene has CDR1 GTSNPN and CDR2 SVGIG (reference sequence). The CDR3 reads CAFGTGHGNTIYF. The CDR3 nucleotides are TGTGCCTTTGGGACAGGGCACGGAAACACCATATATTTT.

This rearrangement joins TRBV30 to TRBJ2-7; TRBD2 matches 7 bases. Per the germline V gene, CDR1 is GTSNPN and CDR2 is SVGIG (reference sequence). This CDR3 has 18 residues. V lost 1 base, J lost 0 bases, and 15 bases stayed unmatched. In DNA form, the CDR3 reads TGTGCCTGGAGTGCCCGATGGGTAGGGCGGGAGTTCTCCTACGAGCAGTACTTC. This gives the protein CAWSARWVGREFSYEQYF.

This chain connects TRBV18 to TRBJ2-4; the D gene is possibly TRBD2 (6 bases). The V gene's germline CDR1 is KGHSH and CDR2 LQKENI. Trimming removed 6 bases at V and 8 bases at J, with 14 bases between. The CDR3 has 13 amino acids. The CDR3 nucleotides read TGTGCCAGCTCGAGGTCGTGGGAGGACATTCAGTACTTC. It translates to CASSRSWEDIQYF.

This chain connects TRBV18 to TRBJ1-5; D perhaps matches TRBD1 (6 bases). Germline-derived CDR1 and CDR2 are KGHSH and LQKENI. V was shortened by 9 bases and J by 3 bases, with 12 bases between the two germline ends. This CDR3 is built from 13 residues. For the CDR3, the DNA is TGTGCCAGTCTCCGGGGGGCCAATCAGCCCCAGCATTTT. This sequence encodes CASLRGANQPQHF.

The chain recombines TRBV11-2 with TRBJ2-1; a weak D match, TRBD2 (6 bases). Between the trimmed V and J ends, which lost 3 bases and 0 bases, there was a span of 6 bases. Germline values: CDR1 SGHAT, CDR2 FQNNGV. The CDR3 contains 14 residues. CDR3 in amino acids: CASSFGSSYNEQFF. The DNA of the CDR3 is TGTGCCAGCAGCTTCGGGAGCTCCTACAATGAGCAGTTCTTC.

This clone was observed once. The chain joins TRBV7-2 to TRBJ1-5; D is uncertain. The ends were cut back, 5 bases at V and 3 bases at J, with 14 bases in the middle. The germline V gene encodes CDR1 SGHTA and CDR2 FQGNSA. The CDR3 extends over 15 amino acids. The CDR3 loop is CASSPQANANQPQHF. CDR3 DNA: TGTGCCAGCAGCCCCCAAGCAAACGCCAATCAGCCCCAGCATTTT.

The chain carries TRBV6-1 and TRBJ2-3; 7 bases map to TRBD2. With 2 bases clipped from V and 2 bases from J, the junction kept 4 bases outside the gene matches. Germline V gene sequence: CDR1 MNHNS, CDR2 SASEGT. CDR3 size: 15 residues. In nucleotides, the CDR3 is TGTGCCAGCAGTGAAAAGAGCGGGAACACAGATACGCAGTATTTT. Encoded protein: CASSEKSGNTDTQYF.

V and J are TRBV7-6 and TRBJ2-2; no clear D. Deletions cut 5 bases from V and 0 bases from J, with 13 bases between. The germline V gene encodes CDR1 SGHVS and CDR2 FNYEAQ. The CDR3 totals 16 residues. CDR3 nucleotide sequence: TGTGCCAGCAGCCCCGTAGGCGGCTCGAACACCGGGGAGCTGTTTTTT. Amino acid sequence: CASSPVGGSNTGELFF. The whole variable domain, filled in from reference TRBV7-6 and TRBJ2-2, reads GAGVSQSPRYKVTKRGQDVALRCDPISGHVSLYWYRQALGQGPEFLTYFNYEAQQDKSGLPNDRFSAERPEGSISTLTIQRTEQRDSAMYRCASSPVGGSNTGELFFGEGSRLTVL.

The genes are TRBV6-6 and TRBJ2-5, with D hard to call. V was pared by 7 bases and J by 1 base, with 7 bases between. This CDR3 is built from 12 residues. Germline loops: CDR1 MNHNY, CDR2 SVGAGI (reference sequence). For the CDR3, the DNA is TGTGCCAGCAATTCATTCCAAGAGACCCAGTACTTC. As protein: CASNSFQETQYF.

The chain couples TRBV28 to TRBJ2-1; D is perhaps TRBD1 (6 bases). This CDR3 contains 16 residues. Germline assignment: CDR1 MDHEN and CDR2 SYDVKM. V was shortened by 2 bases and J by 2 bases, with 13 bases between the two germline ends. This CDR3 reads CASSLVSPGAYNEQFF. In DNA, the CDR3 is TGTGCCAGCAGTTTAGTATCCCCAGGGGCCTACAATGAGCAGTTCTTC.

The chain joins TRBV27 to TRBJ1-3, with D tentatively TRBD1 (5 bases). Trimming removed 4 bases from V and 0 bases from J, with 13 bases in between. The length of the CDR3 is 16 residues. Germline loops: CDR1 MNHEY, CDR2 SMNVEV (reference sequence). Here the CDR3 DNA reads TGTGCCAGCAGTTCCAACAGGATTCACTCTGGAAACACCATATATTTT. Its protein product is CASSSNRIHSGNTIYF.

The chain carries TRBV7-9 and TRBJ1-2; D gene unclear. Trimming cost V 5 bases and J 7 bases, with 14 bases left between them. There are 13 residues in the CDR3. Germline lookup yields CDR1 SEHNR and CDR2 FQNEAQ (reference sequence). The CDR3 DNA is TGTGCCAGCAGCCCACGCAGTCTCTCTGGCTACACCTTC. Its protein product is CASSPRSLSGYTF.

The chain employs TRBV19 and TRBJ1-5, with 9 bases aligning to TRBD1. The V segment lost 5 bases and the J segment 7 bases; nucleotides outside the gene matches: 9. This CDR3 spans 15 amino acids. From germline, CDR1 is LNHDA and CDR2 SQIVND (reference sequence). The DNA of the CDR3 is TGTGCCAGTAGTTTCGGGACAGGGAAAAACCAGCCCCAGCATTTT. Its translation is CASSFGTGKNQPQHF.

The genes are TRBV28 and TRBJ2-7; maybe TRBD2 (6 bases). V dropped 5 bases and J dropped 5 bases, with 13 bases sitting between them. The CDR3 length is 13 residues. Germline V gene sequence: CDR1 MDHEN, CDR2 SYDVKM. CDR3 sequence reads: CASSPPGEHEQYF. CDR3 sequence (DNA): TGTGCCAGCAGTCCCCCGGGAGAGCACGAGCAGTACTTC.

The chain couples TRBV28 to TRBJ2-7, with 10 bases lining up with TRBD2. This CDR3 comprises 17 residues. The germline gives CDR1 MDHEN, CDR2 SYDVKM. Trimming removed 6 bases from V and 2 bases from J; junction bases left unmatched: 13. The CDR3 reads CASSPPGSGRYTYEQYF. In DNA form, the CDR3 reads TGTGCCAGCAGCCCCCCGGGTAGCGGGAGGTACACCTACGAGCAGTACTTC.